The text below deals with one T cell receptor beta chain. Its antigen remains unidentified. The authors reverse transcribed all of the isolated RNA, so sequencing captured expressed TCRB transcripts. Sequenced by immunoSEQ multiplex PCR; TCRdb stores in-frame clones only, minus some. The sample consists of around 310,000 clones, less than 15% of them appearing once. The data were obtained in a study of beta chain features in type 1 diabetes. Study-level results: Within each of all four CD4+ subsets, Type 1 diabetes patients had TCRB CDR3s that were moderately but significantly shorter. A potential PCR bias toward shorter templates would be equal in patient and control samples. Naive, central memory and Treg TCRB repertoires seemed to resemble each other more closely in patients than they did in healthy donors.

This receptor was identified in a woman aged 18 to 35 with type 1 diabetes. The sample comprised naive CD4+ T cells from blood.

CDR3 region: CASSLGTSVRDEQFF. CDR3 DNA sequence: TGTGCCAGCAGCCTAGGGACTAGCGTACGAGATGAGCAGTTCTTC. The J gene is TRBJ2-1, the V gene TRBV7-9, with 10 bases lining up with TRBD2. This CDR3 has 15 amino acids. Germline trimming cut 5 bases from V and 8 bases from J; bases unmatched to any gene: 9. Germline values: CDR1 SEHNR, CDR2 FQNEAQ (reference sequence).